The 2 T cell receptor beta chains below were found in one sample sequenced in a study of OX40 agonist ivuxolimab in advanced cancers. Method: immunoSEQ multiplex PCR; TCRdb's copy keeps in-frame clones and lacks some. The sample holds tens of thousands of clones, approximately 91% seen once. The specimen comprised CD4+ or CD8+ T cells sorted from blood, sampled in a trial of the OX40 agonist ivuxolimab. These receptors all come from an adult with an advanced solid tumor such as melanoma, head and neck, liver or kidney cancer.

CDR3 residues: CASSPAWGTSSTGELFF. CDR3 DNA sequence: TGTGCCAGCAGCCCCGCGTGGGGGACGAGTTCGACCGGGGAGCTGTTTTTT. This chain joins TRBV11-3 and TRBJ2-2; TRBD1 or TRBD2 may be the D gene (5 bases each). The germline V and J ends were trimmed by 5 bases and 5 bases, with 21 bases remaining between them. Germline V lookup: CDR1 SGHNT, CDR2 YENEEA. The length of the CDR3 is 17 residues.

The CDR3 DNA reads TGCGCCAGCAGCTTTACACAGGCTTCCCAAGAGACCCAGTACTTC. This translates into CASSFTQASQETQYF. This chain uses TRBV5-1 with TRBJ2-5; possibly TRBD1 for D (5 bases). The V end was cut by 2 bases, the J end by 1 base, with 12 bases between. Germline values: CDR1 SGHRS, CDR2 YFSETQ. The CDR3 has 15 amino acids.